This T cell receptor (beta chain) was recorded in a study of shared clonotypes between healthy human individuals. Comment on this clone: Its antigen is not known.

This table comes from immunoSEQ multiplex PCR, and its TCRdb copy is limited to in-frame clones, with some not included. This table has 600,000 to 800,000 clones, about two thirds appearing once. Overall study results and limits: Compared with clonotypes that all four donors shared, non-shared clonotypes had lower generation probabilities. What rarefaction showed was incomplete sorted-subset sequencing despite large depth. Blood was the only sampled material, and tissue repertoires likely differ.

CDR3 length equals 16 residues. V gave up 6 bases and J gave up 4 bases, with 22 bases separating them. Germline V gives CDR1 SGHAT, CDR2 FQNNGV. The V and J genes are TRBV11-2 and TRBJ2-7; D perhaps matches TRBD1 (6 bases). Specimen: memory CD4+ T cells sorted from blood. Described subset: CD45RA-negative fraction. The TCR was taken from a woman aged 25 to 39 in good health. Here the CDR3 reads CASRLRTDSLPYEQYF. The CDR3 coding sequence is TGTGCCAGCAGATTAAGGACGGACAGCCTACCTTACGAGCAGTACTTC. The full variable domain, with the rest looked up from reference TRBV11-2 and TRBJ2-7, is EAGVAQSPRYKIIEKRQSVAFWCNPISGHATLYWYQQILGQGPKLLIQFQNNGVVDDSQLPKDRFSAERLKGVDSTLKIQPAKLEDSAVYLCASRLRTDSLPYEQYFGPGTRLTVT.